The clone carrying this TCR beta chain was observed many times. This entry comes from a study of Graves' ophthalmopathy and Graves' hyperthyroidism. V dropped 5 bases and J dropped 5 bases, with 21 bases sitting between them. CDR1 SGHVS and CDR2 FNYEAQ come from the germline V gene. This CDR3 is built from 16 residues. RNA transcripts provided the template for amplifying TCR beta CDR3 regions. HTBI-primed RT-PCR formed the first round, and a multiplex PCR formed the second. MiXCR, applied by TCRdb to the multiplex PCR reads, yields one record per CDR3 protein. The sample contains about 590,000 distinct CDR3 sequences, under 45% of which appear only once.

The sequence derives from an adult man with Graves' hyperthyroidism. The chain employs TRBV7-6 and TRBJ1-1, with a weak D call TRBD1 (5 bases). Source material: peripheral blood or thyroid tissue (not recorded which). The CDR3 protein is CASSPREGSILTEAFF. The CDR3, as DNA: TGTGCCAGCAGCCCTCGGGAGGGGAGTATCCTTACTGAAGCTTTCTTT.